The 22 T cell receptor beta chains reported below all come from one sample, sequenced in a study of T cells in Graves' hyperthyroidism and ophthalmopathy. The source material, RNA transcripts, was used to amplify TCR beta CDR3 regions. A first-round RT-PCR of the TCR CDR3 used the HTBI primer set. TCRdb processed the multiplex PCR reads anew with MiXCR; each CDR3 protein has one entry. The sample holds about 600,000 distinct CDR3 sequences; roughly 15% are singletons and the top ten take around 12%. The material sequenced was blood. The receptors stem from a woman aged 50 to 60 with Graves' ophthalmopathy.

This clonotype was recorded many times. The J gene is TRBJ2-1, the V gene TRBV14, with 7 bases fitting TRBD2. CDR1 is SGHDN, CDR2 FVKESK, per germline. With V trimmed by 4 bases and J by 3 bases, 3 bases remained unmatched. CDR3 length: 14 residues. CDR3 sequence reads: CASSLGRNYNEQFF. The CDR3 nucleotides are TGTGCCAGCAGCCTCGGGAGGAACTACAATGAGCAGTTCTTC.

Worth noting for this clonotype: A read error may explain this, as a much larger clone is one base away. CDR3: CSATPGQDYEQYF. The CDR3 region has the DNA TGCAGTGCTACCCCGGGACAAGACTACGAGCAGTACTTC. The chain uses TRBV20-1 and TRBJ2-7; D is perhaps TRBD1 (6 bases). Germline V gene lookup returns CDR1 DFQATT and CDR2 SNEGSKA (reference sequence). The V gene lost 4 bases and the J gene lost 3 bases, with 13 bases spanning the gap. The CDR3 length is 13 residues.

In this sample, this clonotype turned up a few times. The chain recombines TRBV6-2 or TRBV6-3 with TRBJ1-5; D may be TRBD1 (6 bases). Trimming stripped 6 bases from V and 7 bases from J, with 13 bases between. Germline V gives CDR1 MNHEY, CDR2 SVGEGT. The CDR3 runs 13 residues. CDR3 DNA sequence: TGTGCCAGCAGCCGAGACAGGATCCAGCCCCAGCATTTT. This encodes CASSRDRIQPQHF.

This clonotype was detected many times. The CDR3 sequence is CASSRGWTEAFF. CDR3 DNA: TGTGCCAGCAGCCGAGGGTGGACTGAAGCTTTCTTT. J is TRBJ1-1 and V is TRBV11-2; D uncertain. Germline V gives CDR1 SGHAT, CDR2 FQNNGV. The CDR3 is 12 residues long. V lost 5 bases and J 5 bases, leaving 9 bases between the germline ends.

This clonotype was counted ten times or more. This chain links TRBV13 with TRBJ2-4, with 9 nucleotides matching TRBD2. V was clipped by 2 bases and J by 9 bases; unmatched bases: 5. Germline values: CDR1 PRHDT, CDR2 FYEKMQ (reference sequence). This CDR3 comprises 14 residues. The CDR3 DNA is TGTGCCAGCAGCTTACTCCTAGCGGGGACCATTCAGTACTTC. This translates into CASSLLLAGTIQYF.

This chain links TRBV12-3 or TRBV12-4 with TRBJ2-7; TRBD2 matches at 13 bases. Trimming at V came to 6 bases and at J to 0 bases, leaving 2 bases not matched to a gene. This CDR3 is built from 15 residues. CDR3 loop: CASRGLAGLSYEQYF. As DNA, the CDR3 is TGTGCCAGCAGGGGACTAGCGGGGCTCTCCTACGAGCAGTACTTC.

The chain carries TRBV20-1 and TRBJ2-1, with 13 bases fitting TRBD2. CDR1 and CDR2 (germline): DFQATT, SNEGSKA (reference sequence). V lost 5 bases to trimming and J lost 7 bases; unmatched junction nucleotides: 11. The CDR3 is made up of 16 amino acids. CDR3: CSADPLAGGRENEQFF. CDR3 sequence (DNA): TGCAGTGCTGACCCACTAGCGGGAGGGCGTGAGAATGAGCAGTTCTTC.

This clonotype appeared many times. The chain uses TRBV12-3 or TRBV12-4 and TRBJ1-6; D is uncertain. V lost 5 bases, J lost 9 bases, and 20 bases lay in between. This CDR3 contains 16 residues. The CDR3 DNA is TGTGCCAGCAGTCCGGGTTTAGGGTGGTTAAGTTCACCCCTCCACTTT. Residues: CASSPGLGWLSSPLHF.

V usage is TRBV18 and J usage is TRBJ1-1; D not certain. The germline gives CDR1 KGHSH, CDR2 LQKENI. V dropped 2 bases and J dropped 1 base, with 14 bases sitting between them. This CDR3 has 16 amino acids. CDR3 loop: CASSPGEMAANTEAFF. CDR3 in DNA: TGTGCCAGCTCACCAGGGGAGATGGCAGCGAACACTGAAGCTTTCTTT.

This clonotype came up many times. The rearrangement links TRBV27 to TRBJ1-1, with TRBD1 matching over 9 bases. The germline gives CDR1 MNHEY, CDR2 SMNVEV (reference sequence). The CDR3 is made up of 15 amino acids. The V gene end was trimmed by 4 bases and the J gene end by 0 bases; junction bases not matched to a gene: 3. For the CDR3, the DNA is TGTGCCAGCAGTTCCGACAGGGGGATGAACACTGAAGCTTTCTTT. Residues: CASSSDRGMNTEAFF.

This clonotype was observed many times. The chain couples TRBV6-1 to TRBJ1-1, with D maybe TRBD1 (5 bases). CDR1 and CDR2 from the germline V gene are MNHNS and SASEGT. The V gene lost 0 bases and the J gene lost 0 bases, with 14 bases spanning the gap. The CDR3 covers 17 residues. The CDR3 nucleotides are TGTGCCAGCAGTGAAGCGCATGGGGGGAGGATGAACACTGAAGCTTTCTTT. This sequence encodes CASSEAHGGRMNTEAFF.

This clonotype was seen only a few times. The chain uses TRBV5-8 and TRBJ2-1, with D unclear. Germline V gene lookup returns CDR1 SGHTS and CDR2 YDEGEE. Trimming shortened V by 4 bases and J by 5 bases, and 16 bases separated the two germline ends. The CDR3 covers 15 residues. CDR3 nucleotide sequence: TGTGCCAGCAGCCCCCTGACTCGGGTCCACAATGAGCAGTTCTTC. Residues: CASSPLTRVHNEQFF.

This clonotype occurred many times. The chain recombines TRBV2 with TRBJ2-5, with D tentatively TRBD1 (5 bases). Germline V gene lookup returns CDR1 SNHLY and CDR2 FYNNEI. The germline V and J ends were trimmed by 6 bases and 2 bases, with 7 bases remaining between them. The CDR3 contains 12 residues. In DNA, the CDR3 is TGTGCCAGCAGCGACAGACAAGAGACCCAGTACTTC. Translation gives CASSDRQETQYF. Together with reference TRBV2 and TRBJ2-5, the CDR3 gives the full variable domain: EPEVTQTPSHQVTQMGQEVILRCVPISNHLYFYWYRQILGQKVEFLVSFYNNEISEKSEIFDDQFSVERPDGSNFTLKIRSTKLEDSAMYFCASSDRQETQYFGPGTRLLVL.

This clonotype was recorded many times. The J gene is TRBJ2-7, the V gene TRBV20-1; tentatively, D is TRBD2 (5 bases). Trimming shortened V by 0 bases and J by 6 bases, and 12 bases separated the two germline ends. The CDR3 is 13 residues long. CDR1 is DFQATT, CDR2 SNEGSKA, per germline (reference sequence). CDR3 nucleotides: TGCAGTGCTAGAGATATATCACGGGGCGAGCAGTACTTC. Protein product: CSARDISRGEQYF.

The sample holds a few counts of this clonotype. V usage is TRBV27 and J usage is TRBJ1-4; TRBD1 matches at 8 bases. Losses at the gene ends were 9 bases for V and 6 bases for J; bases not matched to a gene: 12. The CDR3 has 15 residues. Germline CDR1 reads MNHEY; CDR2 reads SMNVEV (reference sequence). In nucleotides, the CDR3 is TGTGCCAGTGGACGCCAGGGGGCCGGGGATGAAAAACTGTTTTTT. As protein: CASGRQGAGDEKLFF.

The sample holds a few counts of this clonotype. The rearrangement links TRBV5-1 to TRBJ2-1; D may be TRBD1 or TRBD2 (5 bases each). V was cut by 0 bases and J by 9 bases, with 13 bases left in between. CDR1 and CDR2 from the germline V gene are SGHRS and YFSETQ. The CDR3 spans 14 residues. CDR3 sequence reads: CASSLGKEGTEQFF. In nucleotides, the CDR3 is TGCGCCAGCAGCTTGGGGAAAGAGGGGACTGAGCAGTTCTTC.

The chain recombines TRBV2 with TRBJ2-2; no firm D call. V dropped 1 base and J dropped 4 bases, with 13 bases sitting between them. The CDR3 totals 16 residues. The V gene's germline CDR1 is SNHLY and CDR2 FYNNEI. Here the CDR3 reads CASSEGQLGPTGELFF. The CDR3 DNA reads TGTGCCAGCAGTGAAGGGCAGCTAGGCCCCACCGGGGAGCTGTTTTTT.

This clonotype was observed a few times. The chain is built from TRBV12-5 and TRBJ2-7; 7 positions match TRBD2. The V segment lost 3 bases and the J segment 4 bases; nucleotides outside the gene matches: 6. This CDR3 has 14 amino acids. Germline V CDR1 and CDR2: LGHNT, FRNRAP. CDR3 protein: CASGLGEGPYEQYF. The CDR3 DNA reads as TGTGCTAGTGGTTTAGGGGAGGGCCCTTACGAGCAGTACTTC.

This clonotype was picked up many times. The chain employs TRBV12-3 or TRBV12-4 and TRBJ2-7; TRBD1 matches 8 bases. The CDR3 is 15 amino acids. V shed 4 bases and J 3 bases; nucleotides not matched to a gene: 8. As DNA, the CDR3 is TGTGCCAGCAGTTCGGTACAGGGGGACATCTACGAGCAGTACTTC. Its protein product is CASSSVQGDIYEQYF.

This clonotype was recorded a few times. The V and J genes are TRBV6-1 and TRBJ1-3; 8 nucleotides agree with TRBD1. V was clipped by 5 bases and J by 2 bases; unmatched bases: 8. Germline-derived CDR1 and CDR2 are MNHNS and SASEGT. The CDR3 has 16 residues. CDR3 residues: CASSNTGTGAGNTIYF. CDR3 DNA: TGTGCCAGCAGTAACACCGGGACAGGAGCTGGAAACACCATATATTTT.

This clonotype was seen more than once but under ten times. V gene TRBV11-3 combines with J gene TRBJ2-1; 14 bases fit TRBD2. The germline V gene encodes CDR1 SGHNT and CDR2 YENEEA. V was pared by 5 bases and J by 4 bases, with 7 bases of the junction left unmatched. The CDR3 is 17 amino acids. CDR3 amino acids: CASSPGLAGVVYNEQFF. The CDR3, as DNA: TGTGCCAGCAGCCCGGGACTAGCGGGAGTCGTTTACAATGAGCAGTTCTTC.

This clonotype showed up many times. V gene TRBV28 combines with J gene TRBJ1-1; 9 bases agree with TRBD1. J was trimmed by 6 bases and V by 2 bases; bases with no gene match: 7. Per germline, CDR1 MDHEN and CDR2 SYDVKM. This CDR3 is built from 15 residues. In DNA form, the CDR3 reads TGTGCCAGCAGTTTACACAGGGGGCGTTCGGCTGAAGCTTTCTTT. As protein: CASSLHRGRSAEAFF.